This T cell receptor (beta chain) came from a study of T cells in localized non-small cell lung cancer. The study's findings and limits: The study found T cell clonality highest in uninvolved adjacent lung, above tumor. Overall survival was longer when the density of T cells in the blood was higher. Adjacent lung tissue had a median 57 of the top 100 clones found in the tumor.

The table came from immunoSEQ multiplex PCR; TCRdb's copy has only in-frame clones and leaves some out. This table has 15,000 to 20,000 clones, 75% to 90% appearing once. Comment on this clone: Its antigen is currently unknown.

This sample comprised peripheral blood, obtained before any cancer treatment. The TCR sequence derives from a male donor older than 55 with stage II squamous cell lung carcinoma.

In nucleotides, the CDR3 is TGTGCCAGCAGCTTGGGGGTAGGCCATCCCTACGAGCAGTACTTC. It yields the protein CASSLGVGHPYEQYF. V usage is TRBV5-4 and J usage is TRBJ2-7, with unresolved D. Looked up from germline, CDR1 is SGHNT and CDR2 is YYREEE (reference sequence). This CDR3 comprises 15 residues. The V end was cut by 0 bases, the J end by 2 bases, with 12 bases between.